This TCR beta chain emerged from a study of blood T cell repertoires in COVID-19. Study background: Some COVID-19 samples were acute and others convalescent; all came from the United States, Italy and Spain. Sample material is recorded as cDNA or gDNA derived from T cells, B-cell-depleted T cells, or PBMCs.

The CDR3 sequence is 16 residues long. Germline lookup yields CDR1 SGHDT and CDR2 YYEEEE. V was cut by 3 bases and J by 0 bases, with 12 bases left in between. In the authors' workflow: How many nucleated cells were present was estimated from reference gene primer amplification. Profiling relied on immunoSEQ multiplex PCR, and the TCRdb table lists in-frame clones only, not all of them. V, J and clone size are those of that table, while D and trimming were read from the DNA. The sample carries over 100,000 clones, about 91% recorded once. V and J are TRBV5-6 and TRBJ2-2; a possible D gene is TRBD1 (6 bases). The clonotype comes from a human donor in a cohort sampled during active COVID-19. Sequencing input: peripheral blood. The CDR3 DNA follows: TGTGCCAGCAGCTCCAAGGGGGAGACGAACACCGGGGAGCTGTTTTTT. The encoded protein is CASSSKGETNTGELFF.